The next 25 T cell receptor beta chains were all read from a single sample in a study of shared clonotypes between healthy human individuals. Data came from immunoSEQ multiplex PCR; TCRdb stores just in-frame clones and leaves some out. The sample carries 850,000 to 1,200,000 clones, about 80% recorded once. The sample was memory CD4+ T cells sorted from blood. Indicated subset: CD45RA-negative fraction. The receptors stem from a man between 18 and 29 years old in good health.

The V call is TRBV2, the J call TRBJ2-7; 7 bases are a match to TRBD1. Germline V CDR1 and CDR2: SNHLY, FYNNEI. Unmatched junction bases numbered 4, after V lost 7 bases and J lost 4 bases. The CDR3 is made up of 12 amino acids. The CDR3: CASNNRGYEQYF. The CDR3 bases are TGTGCCAGCAATAACAGGGGATACGAGCAGTACTTC.

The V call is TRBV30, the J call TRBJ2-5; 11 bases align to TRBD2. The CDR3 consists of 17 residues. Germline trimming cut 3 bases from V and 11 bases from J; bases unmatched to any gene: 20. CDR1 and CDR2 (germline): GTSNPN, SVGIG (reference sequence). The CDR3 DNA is TGTGCCTGGAGCCTAGGGTCACTAGCGGGGGATCTACGACCGCAGTACTTC. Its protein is CAWSLGSLAGDLRPQYF.

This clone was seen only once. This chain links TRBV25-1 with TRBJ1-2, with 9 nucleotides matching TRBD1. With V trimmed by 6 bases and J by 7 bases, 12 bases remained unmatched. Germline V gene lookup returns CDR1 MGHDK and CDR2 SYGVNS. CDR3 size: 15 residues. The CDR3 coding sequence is TGTGCCAGCAGCTCCGGGACAGGGTCTGTCGGTGGCTACACCTTC. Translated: CASSSGTGSVGGYTF.

The CDR3 nucleotides are TGCGCCAGCAGCGGGTCCGGGGGTGCTTATGGCTACACCTTC. The encoded protein is CASSGSGGAYGYTF. This rearrangement joins TRBV10-2 to TRBJ1-2; a weak D match, TRBD1 (5 bases). From germline, CDR1 is WSHSY and CDR2 SAAADI. V was clipped by 6 bases and J by 5 bases, with 16 bases between them. The CDR3 totals 14 residues.

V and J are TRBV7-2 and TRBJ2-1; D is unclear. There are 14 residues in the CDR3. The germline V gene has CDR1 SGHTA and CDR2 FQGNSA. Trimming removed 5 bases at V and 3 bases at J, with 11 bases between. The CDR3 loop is CASSRSSGYNEQFF. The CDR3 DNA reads TGTGCCAGCAGCCGCAGTAGTGGCTACAATGAGCAGTTCTTC.

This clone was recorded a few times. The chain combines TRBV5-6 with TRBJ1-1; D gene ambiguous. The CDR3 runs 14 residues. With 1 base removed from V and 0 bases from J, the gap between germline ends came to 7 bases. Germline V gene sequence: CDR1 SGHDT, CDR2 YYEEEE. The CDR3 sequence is CASSLNRMNTEAFF. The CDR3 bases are TGTGCCAGCAGCTTGAACAGAATGAACACTGAAGCTTTCTTT.

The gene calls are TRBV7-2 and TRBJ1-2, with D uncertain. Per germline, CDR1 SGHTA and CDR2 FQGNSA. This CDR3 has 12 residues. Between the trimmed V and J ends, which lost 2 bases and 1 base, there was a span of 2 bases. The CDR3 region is CASSLNNYGYTF. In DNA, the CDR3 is TGTGCCAGCAGCTTAAATAACTATGGCTACACCTTC.

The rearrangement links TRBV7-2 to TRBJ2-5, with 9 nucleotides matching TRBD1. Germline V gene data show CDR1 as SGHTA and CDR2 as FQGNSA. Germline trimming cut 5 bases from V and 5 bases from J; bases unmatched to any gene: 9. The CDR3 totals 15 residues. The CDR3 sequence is CASSTAGTGKETQYF. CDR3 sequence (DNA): TGTGCCAGCAGCACCGCCGGGACAGGGAAGGAGACCCAGTACTTC.

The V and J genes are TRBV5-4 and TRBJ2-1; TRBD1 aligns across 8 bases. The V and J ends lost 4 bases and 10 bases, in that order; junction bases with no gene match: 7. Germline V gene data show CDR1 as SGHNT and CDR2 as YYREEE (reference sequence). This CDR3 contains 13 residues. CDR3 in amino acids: CASSTRTGSEQFF. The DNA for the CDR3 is TGTGCCAGCAGCACGAGGACAGGGAGCGAGCAGTTCTTC. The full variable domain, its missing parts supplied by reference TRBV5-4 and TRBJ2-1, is ETGVTQSPTHLIKTRGQQVTLRCSSQSGHNTVSWYQQALGQGPQFIFQYYREEENGRGNFPPRFSGLQFPNYSSELNVNALELDDSALYLCASSTRTGSEQFFGPGTRLTVL.

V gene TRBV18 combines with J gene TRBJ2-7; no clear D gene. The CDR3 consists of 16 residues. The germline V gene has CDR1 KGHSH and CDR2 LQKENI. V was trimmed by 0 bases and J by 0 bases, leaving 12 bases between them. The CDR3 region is CASSPPGWESSYEQYF. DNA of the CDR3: TGTGCCAGCTCACCACCGGGTTGGGAAAGCTCCTACGAGCAGTACTTC.

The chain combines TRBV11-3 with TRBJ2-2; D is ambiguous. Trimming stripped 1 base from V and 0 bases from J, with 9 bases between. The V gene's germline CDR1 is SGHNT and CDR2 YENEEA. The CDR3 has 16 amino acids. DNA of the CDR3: TGTGCCAGCAGCTTAGTTAAGTCCGCGAACACCGGGGAGCTGTTTTTT. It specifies CASSLVKSANTGELFF.

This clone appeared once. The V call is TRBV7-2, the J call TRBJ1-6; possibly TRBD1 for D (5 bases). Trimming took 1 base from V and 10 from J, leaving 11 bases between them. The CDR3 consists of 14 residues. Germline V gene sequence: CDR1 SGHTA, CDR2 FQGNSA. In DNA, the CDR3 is TGTGCCAGCAGCTTAGGGGCAGGGCAATCACCCCTCCACTTT. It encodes CASSLGAGQSPLHF. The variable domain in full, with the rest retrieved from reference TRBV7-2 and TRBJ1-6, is GAGVSQSPSNKVTEKGKDVELRCDPISGHTALYWYRQSLGQGLEFLIYFQGNSAPDKSGLPSDRFSAERTGGSVSTLTIQRTQQEDSAVYLCASSLGAGQSPLHFGNGTRLTVT.

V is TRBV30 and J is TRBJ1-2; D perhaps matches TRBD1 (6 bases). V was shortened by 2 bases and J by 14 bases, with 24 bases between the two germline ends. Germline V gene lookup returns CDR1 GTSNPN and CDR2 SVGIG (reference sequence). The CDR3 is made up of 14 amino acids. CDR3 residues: CAWSIQAATTGSTF. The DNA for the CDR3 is TGTGCCTGGAGTATACAAGCAGCCACGACAGGTTCAACCTTC. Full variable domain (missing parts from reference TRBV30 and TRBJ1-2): SQTIHQWPATLVQPVGSPLSLECTVEGTSNPNLYWYRQAAGRGLQLLFYSVGIGQISSEVPQNLSASRPQDRQFILSSKKLLLSDSGFYLCAWSIQAATTGSTFGSGTRLTVV.

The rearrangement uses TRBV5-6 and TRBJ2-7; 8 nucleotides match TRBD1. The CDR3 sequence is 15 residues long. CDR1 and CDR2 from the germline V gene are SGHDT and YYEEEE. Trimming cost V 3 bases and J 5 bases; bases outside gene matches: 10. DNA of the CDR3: TGTGCCAGCAGCTCTATGACAGGGGTTAACCACGAGCAGTACTTC. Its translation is CASSSMTGVNHEQYF.

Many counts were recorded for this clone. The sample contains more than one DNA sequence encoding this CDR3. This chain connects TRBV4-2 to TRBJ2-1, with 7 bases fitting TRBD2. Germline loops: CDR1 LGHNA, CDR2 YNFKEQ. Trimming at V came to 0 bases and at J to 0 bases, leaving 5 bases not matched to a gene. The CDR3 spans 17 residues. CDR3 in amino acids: CASSQDLGGSSYNEQFF. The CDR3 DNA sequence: TGTGCCAGCAGCCAAGATTTGGGCGGGAGCTCCTACAATGAGCAGTTCTTC.

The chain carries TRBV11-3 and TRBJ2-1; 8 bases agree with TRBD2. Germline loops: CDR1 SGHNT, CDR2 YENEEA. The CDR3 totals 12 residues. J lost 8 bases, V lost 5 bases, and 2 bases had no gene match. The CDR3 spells CASSRGGYEQFF. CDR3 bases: TGTGCCAGCAGCCGGGGGGGCTATGAGCAGTTCTTC.

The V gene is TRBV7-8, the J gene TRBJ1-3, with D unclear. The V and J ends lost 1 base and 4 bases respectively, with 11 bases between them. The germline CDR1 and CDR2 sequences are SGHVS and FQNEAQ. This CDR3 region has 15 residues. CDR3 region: CASSLGVGRGNTIYF. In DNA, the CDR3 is TGTGCCAGCAGCTTAGGAGTTGGCAGAGGAAACACCATATATTTT.

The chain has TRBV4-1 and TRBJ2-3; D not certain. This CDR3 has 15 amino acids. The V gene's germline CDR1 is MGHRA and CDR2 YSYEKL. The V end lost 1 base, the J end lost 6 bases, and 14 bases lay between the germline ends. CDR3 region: CASSQGGLQRDTQYF. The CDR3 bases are TGCGCCAGCAGCCAAGGTGGATTGCAGAGGGATACGCAGTATTTT.

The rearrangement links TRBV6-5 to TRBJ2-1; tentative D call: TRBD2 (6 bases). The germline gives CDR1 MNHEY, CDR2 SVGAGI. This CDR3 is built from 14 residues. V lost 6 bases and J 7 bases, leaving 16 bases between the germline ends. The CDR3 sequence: CASRPLGGGNEQFF. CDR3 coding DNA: TGTGCCAGCAGGCCCCTGGGCGGAGGGAATGAGCAGTTCTTC.

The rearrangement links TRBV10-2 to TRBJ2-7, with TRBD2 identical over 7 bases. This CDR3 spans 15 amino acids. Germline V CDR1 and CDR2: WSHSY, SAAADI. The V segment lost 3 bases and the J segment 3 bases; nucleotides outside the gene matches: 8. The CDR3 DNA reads TGCGCCAGCAGTGAAGGCGGGAGAGTGAGCTACGAGCAGTACTTC. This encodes CASSEGGRVSYEQYF.

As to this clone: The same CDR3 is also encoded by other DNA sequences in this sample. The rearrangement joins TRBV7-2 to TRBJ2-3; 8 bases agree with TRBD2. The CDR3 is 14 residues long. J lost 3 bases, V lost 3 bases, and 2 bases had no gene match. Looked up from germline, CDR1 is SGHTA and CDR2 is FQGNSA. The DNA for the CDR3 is TGTGCCAGCAGCTTTGGCGGGAGGACAGATACGCAGTATTTT. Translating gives CASSFGGRTDTQYF.

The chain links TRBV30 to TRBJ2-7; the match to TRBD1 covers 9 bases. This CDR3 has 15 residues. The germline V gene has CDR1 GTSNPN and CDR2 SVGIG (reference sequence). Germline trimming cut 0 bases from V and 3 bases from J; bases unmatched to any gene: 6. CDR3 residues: CAWSVTGTGSYEQYF. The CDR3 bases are TGTGCCTGGAGTGTCACCGGGACAGGGAGCTACGAGCAGTACTTC.

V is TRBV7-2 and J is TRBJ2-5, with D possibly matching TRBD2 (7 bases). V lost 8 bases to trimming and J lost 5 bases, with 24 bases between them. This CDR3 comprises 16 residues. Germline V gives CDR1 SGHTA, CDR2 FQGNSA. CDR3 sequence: CASGLRGTPGRETQYF. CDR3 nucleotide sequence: TGTGCCAGCGGGTTAAGGGGGACCCCCGGGAGGGAGACCCAGTACTTC.

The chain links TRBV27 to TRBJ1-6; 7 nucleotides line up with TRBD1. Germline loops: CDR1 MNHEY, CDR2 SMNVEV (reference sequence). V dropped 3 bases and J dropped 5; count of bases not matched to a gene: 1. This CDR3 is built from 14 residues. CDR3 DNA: TGTGCCAGCAGTTTCGACAGGGATAATTCACCCCTCCACTTT. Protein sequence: CASSFDRDNSPLHF.

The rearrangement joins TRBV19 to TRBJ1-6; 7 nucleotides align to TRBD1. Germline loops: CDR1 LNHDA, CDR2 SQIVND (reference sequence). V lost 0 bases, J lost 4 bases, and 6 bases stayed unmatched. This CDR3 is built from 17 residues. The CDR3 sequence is CASSIERGQQYNSPLHF. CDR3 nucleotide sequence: TGTGCCAGTAGTATAGAAAGGGGGCAGCAATATAATTCACCCCTCCACTTT.